A selection of T cell receptor beta chains follows, all from one sample in a study of blood T cells in healthy people across ages. One entry per CDR3 protein, called by TCRdb with MiXCR from the 5' RACE reads. Of around 1.5 million distinct CDR3 sequences listed, roughly 32% are singletons. The sample consisted of blood. Receptors were obtained from a woman in her twenties or thirties in good health. The CDR3 runs from the conserved cysteine through the conserved F or W. Fields, in order: clone size, V gene, D gene, J gene, CDR3 DNA, CDR3 protein. The D gene is left open where the match is weak. A clone size is listed for some rows: how often the clone was seen (once, few, many), or a class if it is expanded.

>few|TRBV2|.|TRBJ2-1
TGTGCCAGCTACCTGGACGGGAGCTCCTACAATGAGCAGTTCTTC
CASYLDGSSYNEQFF
>many|TRBV7-9|.|TRBJ2-4
TGTGCCAGCAGCCCTAGGGGGGAAGAGGGAAACATTCAGTACTTC
CASSPRGEEGNIQYF
>.|TRBV9|TRBD1|TRBJ2-5
TGTGCCAGCAGCGAACAGGACAGGGGACAAGAGACCCAGTACTTC
CASSEQDRGQETQYF
>.|TRBV27|.|TRBJ2-1
TGTGCCAGCAGTTTAGGTTGGAGACGGGGCAATGAGCAGTTCTTC
CASSLGWRRGNEQFF
>.|TRBV29-1|.|TRBJ1-1
TGCAGCATTGACAGCGCTGAGCGAGCTTTCTTT
CSIDSAERAFF
>.|TRBV4-1|TRBD2|TRBJ2-7
TGCGCCAGCAGCCATCCCCCCCTAGCGGCTTACGAGCAGTACTTC
CASSHPPLAAYEQYF
>few|TRBV5-5|.|TRBJ2-3
TGTGCCAGCAGCTTTTGGTTGGAGGGCACAGATACGCAGTATTTT
CASSFWLEGTDTQYF
>.|TRBV11-1|.|TRBJ2-5
TGTGCCAGCAGCTTCCGATCGGCGGGGCCTTTGCAAGAGACCCAGTACTTC
CASSFRSAGPLQETQYF
>few|TRBV20-1|TRBD2|TRBJ2-5
TGCAGTGCCTTCGGGACTAGCGGACAAGAGACCCAGTACTTC
CSAFGTSGQETQYF
>.|TRBV11-2|.|TRBJ1-2
TGTGCCAGCAGCTTAGGCGTGGCGGCTAACTATGGCTACACCTTC
CASSLGVAANYGYTF
>.|TRBV5-1|TRBD2|TRBJ2-1
TGCGCCAGCAGCTCGAGGGACTCCGTGGGACTACTACACAATGAGCAGTTCTTC
CASSSRDSVGLLHNEQFF
>few|TRBV6-1|.|TRBJ1-1
TGTGCCAGCAGTGTGGGAGAATACAGGGTCGACACTGAAGCTTTCTTT
CASSVGEYRVDTEAFF
>few|TRBV7-9|TRBD2|TRBJ2-1
TGTGCCAGCAGCTTAGAACTAGCGGGAGTCCATGAGCAGTTCTTC
CASSLELAGVHEQFF
>many|TRBV4-1|.|TRBJ2-7
TGCGCCAGCAGCCAAGAGTGGGCCAAATACGAGCAGTACTTC
CASSQEWAKYEQYF
>few|TRBV7-2|.|TRBJ1-2
TGTGCCAGCAGCCCAGGAGCCGGACTGGGCTACACCTTC
CASSPGAGLGYTF
>few|TRBV5-1|.|TRBJ2-1
TGCGCCAGCAGCACCCGGGACGGAGAAGGCAGTGAGCAGTTCTTC
CASSTRDGEGSEQFF
>.|TRBV12-3/TRBV12-4|TRBD1|TRBJ1-2
TGTGCCAGCAGTGACGAGGACAGGGTTTTCTATGGCTACACCTTC
CASSDEDRVFYGYTF
>.|TRBV4-1|.|TRBJ1-5
TGCGCCGGCAGCCAAGATAGGGGCTCAGGGGAGCCCCAGCATTTT
CAGSQDRGSGEPQHF
>few|TRBV3-1|.|TRBJ2-5
TGTGCCAGCATCTTAAGCGGGCAAGAGACCCAGTACTTC
CASILSGQETQYF
>few|TRBV2|TRBD2|TRBJ2-7
TGTGCCAGCCTAGCGGGAGGGCCTGGAGAGCAGTACTTC
CASLAGGPGEQYF
>once|TRBV6-1|.|TRBJ2-7
TGTGTCAGCAGTGGCAGGGTTAACGAGCAGTACTTC
CVSSGRVNEQYF
>few|TRBV7-8|TRBD2|TRBJ2-3
TGTGCCAGCAGCTTAGAGGGCGGGGGAGTGACAGATACGCAGTATTTT
CASSLEGGGVTDTQYF
>few|TRBV9|.|TRBJ2-1
TGTGCCAGCAGCGTCATAGGCTCCTACAATGAGCAGTTCTTC
CASSVIGSYNEQFF
>many|TRBV5-6|.|TRBJ2-6
TGTGCCAGCAGCTGGGGGGTCGGGGCCAACGTCCTGACTTTC
CASSWGVGANVLTF
>.|TRBV7-8|TRBD2|TRBJ2-1
TGTGCCAGCAGCTCCTCGGGACTAGATAAGAACAATGAGCAGTTCTTC
CASSSSGLDKNNEQFF
>few|TRBV27|TRBD1|TRBJ2-5
TGTGCCAGCAGTTTCCCCATCGACAGGGCGCCTGAAGAGACCCAGTACTTC
CASSFPIDRAPEETQYF
>.|TRBV7-3|.|TRBJ2-1
TGTGCCAGCAGCACTACTAGGGACAATGAGCAGTTCTTC
CASSTTRDNEQFF
>few|TRBV2|.|TRBJ1-1
TGTGCCAGCAGTTGGACAGAGAGCACTGAAGCTTTCTTT
CASSWTESTEAFF
>.|TRBV6-6|TRBD1|TRBJ1-5
TGTGCCTGCAGTCCCGACGACAGGGGCAATCAGCCCCAGCATTTT
CACSPDDRGNQPQHF
>.|TRBV12-3/TRBV12-4|.|TRBJ1-2
TGTGCCAGCAGTTTAGAATGGGGAGAAGGCTTCTATGGCTACACCTTC
CASSLEWGEGFYGYTF
>many|TRBV20-1|TRBD1|TRBJ2-5
TGCAGTGCTACCTCTGGGACAGGGGAGGAGACCCAGTACTTC
CSATSGTGEETQYF
>.|TRBV7-3|TRBD2|TRBJ2-1
TGTGCCAGCAGCTTAGCTAGCGGGAGTGGGAATGAGCAGTTCTTC
CASSLASGSGNEQFF
>few|TRBV6-5|TRBD1|TRBJ2-7
TGTGCCAGCAGTTACGGGGGACAGGGAAGTGACGAGCAGTACTTC
CASSYGGQGSDEQYF
>.|TRBV2|.|TRBJ1-1
TGTGCCAGCAGTTTGGACAGAATAATGAACACTGAAGCTTTCTTT
CASSLDRIMNTEAFF
>.|TRBV11-2|.|TRBJ2-3
TGTGCCAGCAGCTGGCACACAGATACGCAGTATTTT
CASSWHTDTQYF
>few|TRBV6-6|.|TRBJ2-5
TGTGCCAGCGCGGCCCGGGGCAGAGGGGAAGAGACCCAGTACTTC
CASAARGRGEETQYF
>many|TRBV24-1|.|TRBJ2-6
TGTGCCACCAGTTCTCGATTCTCTGGGGCCAACGTCCTGACTTTC
CATSSRFSGANVLTF
>many|TRBV10-3|.|TRBJ2-7
TGTGCCCTGGGACTTCCTAACTACGAGCAGTACTTC
CALGLPNYEQYF
>.|TRBV5-1|.|TRBJ2-5
TGCGCCACTAGCCGGCGGAGCTTTTACCAAGAGACCCAGTACTTC
CATSRRSFYQETQYF
>.|TRBV30|.|TRBJ1-2
TGTGCCTGGAGCAACGGGGCCAACTATGGCTACACCTTC
CAWSNGANYGYTF
>.|TRBV7-9|.|TRBJ1-5
TGTGCCAGCAGCTATAACGGGGATAGCAATCAGCCCCAGCATTTT
CASSYNGDSNQPQHF
>few|TRBV24-1|TRBD1|TRBJ2-3
TGTGCCACCAGTCAGGGGGTGATAGATACGCAGTATTTT
CATSQGVIDTQYF
>.|TRBV29-1|TRBD1|TRBJ1-1
TGCAGCACAGGCAGGGGGTACACTGAAGCTTTCTTT
CSTGRGYTEAFF
>.|TRBV2|.|TRBJ2-1
TGTGCCAGCAGTGTGCCTAGCTTGGAAGAGCAGTTCTTC
CASSVPSLEEQFF
>many|TRBV4-2|.|TRBJ2-7
TGTGCCAGCAGCCAAGAGTTTGGGTTTTCCTACGAGCAGTACTTC
CASSQEFGFSYEQYF
>.|TRBV20-1|.|TRBJ1-2
TGCAGTCTTAGACTGCGGGCGAACTATGGCTACACCTTC
CSLRLRANYGYTF
>.|TRBV28|TRBD1|TRBJ2-3
TGTGCCGTTCAGGGGGCCACAGATACGCAGTATTTT
CAVQGATDTQYF